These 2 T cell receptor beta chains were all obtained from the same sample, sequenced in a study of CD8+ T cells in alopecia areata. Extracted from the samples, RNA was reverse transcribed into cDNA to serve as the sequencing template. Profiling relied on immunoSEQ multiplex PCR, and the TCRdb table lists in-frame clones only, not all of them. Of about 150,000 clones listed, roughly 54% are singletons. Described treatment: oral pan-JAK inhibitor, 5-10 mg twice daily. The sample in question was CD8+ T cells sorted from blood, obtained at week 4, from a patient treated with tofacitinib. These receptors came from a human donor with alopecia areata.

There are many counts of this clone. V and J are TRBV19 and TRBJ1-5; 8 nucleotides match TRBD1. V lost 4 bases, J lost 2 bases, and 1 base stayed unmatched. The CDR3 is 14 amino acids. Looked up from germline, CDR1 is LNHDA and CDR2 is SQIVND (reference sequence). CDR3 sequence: CASSTTGGNQPQHF. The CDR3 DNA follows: TGTGCCAGTAGTACGACAGGGGGCAATCAGCCCCAGCATTTT.

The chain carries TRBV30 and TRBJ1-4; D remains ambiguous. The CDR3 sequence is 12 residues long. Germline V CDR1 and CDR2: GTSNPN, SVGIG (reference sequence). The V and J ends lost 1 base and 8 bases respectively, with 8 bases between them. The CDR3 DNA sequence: TGTGCCTGGAGTGGCCTTGGGGAAAAACTGTTTTTT. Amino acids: CAWSGLGEKLFF.